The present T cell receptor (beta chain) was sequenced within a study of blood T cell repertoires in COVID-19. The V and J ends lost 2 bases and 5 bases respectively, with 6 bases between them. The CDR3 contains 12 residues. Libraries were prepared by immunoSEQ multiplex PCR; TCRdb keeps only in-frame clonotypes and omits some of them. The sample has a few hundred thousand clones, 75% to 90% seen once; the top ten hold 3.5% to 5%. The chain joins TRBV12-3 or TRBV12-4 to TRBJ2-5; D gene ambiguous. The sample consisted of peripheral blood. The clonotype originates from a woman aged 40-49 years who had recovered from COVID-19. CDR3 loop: CASSLKEETQYF. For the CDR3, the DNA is TGTGCCAGCAGTTTAAAGGAGGAGACCCAGTACTTC.